Below are 13 T cell receptor beta chains sequenced from a single sample in a study of vaccination effects on CD4 cells after COVID-19. Antigens for these TCRs are unknown. Antigen-specific CD4+ T cells were expanded (with viral peptide pools) by the ViraFEST assay ahead of sequencing. The culture ran for 10 days, and then CD4+ T cells were isolated. Negative nucleocapsid antibody tests before and after vaccination confirmed no previous SARS-CoV-2 infection. The assay was immunoSEQ multiplex PCR, and TCRdb's table has in-frame clones only and misses some. Of around 71,000 clones listed, about 65% are singletons. This specimen consisted of CD4+ T cells from PBMCs cultured with HCoV-OC43 spike peptides, obtained before COVID-19 vaccination. Subset indicated: HCoV-OC43 spike overlapping peptide pool stimulation. All receptors come from a human donor who received a COVID-19 vaccine.

The chain is built from TRBV13 and TRBJ1-2, with 7 bases identical to TRBD1. V lost 2 bases to trimming and J lost 3 bases; unmatched junction nucleotides: 6. Looked up from germline, CDR1 is PRHDT and CDR2 is FYEKMQ (reference sequence). CDR3 size: 15 residues. In DNA, the CDR3 is TGTGCCAGCAGCTTATTTAGGGACAGATACTATGGCTACACCTTC. This codes for CASSLFRDRYYGYTF. The full variable domain, in which reference TRBV13 and TRBJ1-2 provide the parts outside the CDR3, is AAGVIQSPRHLIKEKRETATLKCYPIPRHDTVYWYQQGPGQDPQFLISFYEKMQSDKGSIPDRFSAQQFSDYHSELNMSSLELGDSALYFCASSLFRDRYYGYTFGSGTRLTVV.

The chain employs TRBV10-3 and TRBJ2-3; weak D call: TRBD2 (7 bases). Trimming took 3 bases from V and 2 from J, leaving 15 bases between them. CDR3 length: 16 amino acids. Germline CDR1 and CDR2: ENHRY and SYGVKD. The CDR3 sequence is CAISDNLRGATDTQYF. The CDR3 DNA is TGTGCCATCAGTGATAATTTACGGGGGGCCACAGATACGCAGTATTTT.

V usage is TRBV28 and J usage is TRBJ1-6; no definite D call. Germline assignment: CDR1 MDHEN and CDR2 SYDVKM. V gave up 2 bases and J gave up 11 bases, with 13 bases separating them. The CDR3 contains 14 residues. This chain's CDR3 is CASSLPPEAPPLHF. The CDR3 DNA follows: TGTGCCAGCAGTTTACCACCTGAGGCCCCACCCCTCCACTTT.

The chain carries TRBV29-1 and TRBJ2-5; D unclear. Trimming took off 4 bases at V and 5 bases at J, with 17 bases between the two ends. This CDR3 region has 14 residues. Germline CDR1 is SQVTM and CDR2 is ANQGSEA. The CDR3 protein is CSVGGHPKVETQYF. DNA for the CDR3: TGCAGCGTTGGGGGTCACCCCAAGGTCGAGACCCAGTACTTC. The full variable domain, in which reference TRBV29-1 and TRBJ2-5 provide the parts outside the CDR3, is SAVISQKPSRDICQRGTSLTIQCQVDSQVTMMFWYRQQPGQSLTLIATANQGSEATYESGFVIDKFPISRPNLTFSTLTVSNMSPEDSSIYLCSVGGHPKVETQYFGPGTRLLVL.

The V gene is TRBV9, the J gene TRBJ2-3; 11 bases are shared with TRBD2. The CDR3 extends over 16 amino acids. Trimming took 4 bases from V and 3 from J; bases not matched to a gene: 7. Germline CDR1 reads SGDLS; CDR2 reads YYNGEE. The CDR3 loop reads CASSLHASGGTDTQYF. DNA of the CDR3: TGTGCCAGCAGCCTTCACGCTAGCGGGGGGACAGATACGCAGTATTTT.

The V call is TRBV7-2, the J call TRBJ2-5; D uncertain. The V gene lost 5 bases and the J gene lost 3 bases, with 4 bases spanning the gap. Germline lookup yields CDR1 SGHTA and CDR2 FQGNSA. The length of the CDR3 is 11 residues. The CDR3, as DNA: TGTGCCAGCAGCCAGAAAGAGACCCAGTACTTC. It is translated as CASSQKETQYF.

The rearrangement uses TRBV14 and TRBJ2-5, with D possibly being TRBD1 (6 bases). CDR3 length: 15 amino acids. The germline V and J ends were trimmed by 1 base and 5 bases, with 14 bases remaining between them. Germline CDR1 SGHDN, CDR2 FVKESK. DNA of the CDR3: TGTGCCAGCAGCCAAGGGGGAAGGGGGTTGGAGACCCAGTACTTC. Translating gives CASSQGGRGLETQYF.

The CDR3 region is CASSLVTLNTEAFF. In nucleotides, the CDR3 is TGTGCCAGCAGCTTAGTGACGCTGAACACTGAAGCTTTCTTT. The chain links TRBV7-2 to TRBJ1-1; D remains ambiguous. CDR1 is SGHTA, CDR2 FQGNSA, per germline. V shed 1 base and J shed 0 bases, with 6 bases lying between them. The CDR3 loop spans 14 amino acids.

This clone was seen a few times. V gene TRBV7-8 combines with J gene TRBJ1-4; no firm D call. The V gene lost 5 bases and the J gene lost 10 bases, with 14 bases spanning the gap. Germline assignment: CDR1 SGHVS and CDR2 FQNEAQ. This CDR3 is 13 amino acids long. The CDR3 sequence: CASSPIFLGKLFF. The CDR3 DNA reads as TGTGCCAGCAGCCCGATCTTCCTTGGAAAACTGTTTTTT.

The rearrangement joins TRBV2 to TRBJ1-2, with TRBD1 matching 7 bases. The V segment lost 4 bases and the J segment 1 base; nucleotides outside the gene matches: 9. Per the germline V gene, CDR1 is SNHLY and CDR2 is FYNNEI. The CDR3 is 16 amino acids. The CDR3 DNA reads TGTGCCAGCAGTGGCCGGGACAGAGGTTTTAACTATGGCTACACCTTC. It codes for CASSGRDRGFNYGYTF. The whole variable domain, remainder taken from reference TRBV2 and TRBJ1-2, is EPEVTQTPSHQVTQMGQEVILRCVPISNHLYFYWYRQILGQKVEFLVSFYNNEISEKSEIFDDQFSVERPDGSNFTLKIRSTKLEDSAMYFCASSGRDRGFNYGYTFGSGTRLTVV.

This rearrangement joins TRBV2 to TRBJ2-1; D may be TRBD2 (7 bases). Germline lookup yields CDR1 SNHLY and CDR2 FYNNEI. The CDR3 covers 13 residues. Trimming left V 2 bases short and J 6 bases short, with 8 bases between. This CDR3 is CASSERGGNEQFF. DNA of the CDR3: TGTGCCAGCAGTGAAAGGGGGGGCAATGAGCAGTTCTTC.

The rearrangement uses TRBV6-4 and TRBJ2-2, with 8 bases fitting TRBD1. Trimming cost V 4 bases and J 2 bases; bases outside gene matches: 12. There are 18 residues in the CDR3. The germline gives CDR1 MRHNA, CDR2 SNTAGT. The DNA of the CDR3 is TGTGCCAGCAGTGCCGCTTTCTCCGGGACAGGCAACACCGGGGAGCTGTTTTTT. Amino acids: CASSAAFSGTGNTGELFF.

The chain links TRBV11-1 to TRBJ2-1, with 9 bases matching TRBD2. V lost 1 base to trimming and J lost 9 bases; unmatched junction nucleotides: 10. The CDR3 sequence is 16 residues long. Germline assignment: CDR1 SGHAT and CDR2 FQDESV (reference sequence). The CDR3 nucleotides read TGTGCCAGCAGCTTAGTGGTTGCGGGGGGGCCGGGTGAGCAGTTCTTC. It specifies CASSLVVAGGPGEQFF.